Listed below are T cell receptor beta chains from one sample, sequenced in a study of blood T cell repertoires in COVID-19. Measured with immunoSEQ multiplex PCR; TCRdb has only the in-frame clones, and not every one. The profile shows under 400,000 clones, roughly 89% of them singletons. Material for sequencing was peripheral blood. All receptors come from a woman aged 55-70 years with COVID-19, enrolled during active disease. The CDR3 runs from the conserved cysteine through the conserved F or W. D genes are given only for firm matches. A row's size may be missing; if present it is once, few, many or a size class.

J	D	size	V	DNA	CDR3
TRBJ1-6	NA	once	TRBV10-1	TGCGCCAGCATCAAAAGTGGGACCGGGGGTTCACCCCTCCACTTT	CASIKSGTGGSPLHF
TRBJ2-7	NA	NA	TRBV28	TGTGCCAGCAGTGGCGGGACTTACCTCTACGAGCAGTACTTC	CASSGGTYLYEQYF
TRBJ1-5	NA	once	TRBV24-1	TGTGCCACCAGTGGGGGCCCCGGACAAAGGATCGTTCAGCCCCAGCATTTT	CATSGGPGQRIVQPQHF
TRBJ1-1	TRBD1	NA	TRBV19	TGTGCCAGTAGTACCTTGACAGGGTACGATGAAGCTTTCTTT	CASSTLTGYDEAFF
TRBJ1-1	NA	NA	TRBV29-1	TGCAGCGTTGAAGTTGGTACAGGACGAGCTTTCTTT	CSVEVGTGRAFF
TRBJ2-1	NA	NA	TRBV5-4	TGTGCCAGCAGGGACTCCTCCTACAATGAGCAGTTCTTC	CASRDSSYNEQFF
TRBJ1-6	NA	NA	TRBV28	TGTGCCAGCAGTTTCGTAGGGGCCCGCTCCTATAATTCACCCCTCCACTTT	CASSFVGARSYNSPLHF
TRBJ2-3	NA	NA	TRBV9	TGTGCCAGCAGCACTAGTAGGGCAGATACGCAGTATTTT	CASSTSRADTQYF
TRBJ2-2	NA	NA	TRBV6-1	TGTGCCAGCAGTGAAGCACCGACAGGCCTGAACACCGGGGAGCTGTTTTTT	CASSEAPTGLNTGELFF
TRBJ2-3	TRBD2	NA	TRBV2	TGTGCCAGCAGTGAACCGACTAGCGGGGGACTCACAGATACGCAGTATTTT	CASSEPTSGGLTDTQYF
TRBJ1-1	TRBD1	NA	TRBV6-4	TGTGCCAGCAGTGAAATCAGGGGGGCTGAAGCTTTCTTT	CASSEIRGAEAFF
TRBJ1-1	NA	NA	TRBV19	TGTGCCAGTAGTATAGGCAGGGAGGGCACTGAAGCTTTCTTT	CASSIGREGTEAFF
TRBJ2-1	TRBD2	NA	TRBV28	TGTGCCAGCGACCCTAGCGGGGGGCCCAACAATGAGCAGTTCTTC	CASDPSGGPNNEQFF
TRBJ1-5	TRBD1	NA	TRBV11-2	TGTGCCAGCAGCACACCAACTGAAAGGGGGCAGGGGCAGCCCCAGCATTTT	CASSTPTERGQGQPQHF
TRBJ1-5	TRBD1	NA	TRBV2	TGTGCCAGCACCCGGACAGGCGGTGAGCCCCAGCATTTT	CASTRTGGEPQHF
TRBJ2-2	TRBD1	NA	TRBV28	TGTGCCAGCAGTTTAGGGACAGGTACCGGGGAGCTGTTTTTT	CASSLGTGTGELFF
TRBJ2-3	TRBD1	NA	TRBV5-1	TGCGCCAGCAGCTTGGGTGGGACAGGGTCCTTAACAGATACGCAGTATTTT	CASSLGGTGSLTDTQYF
TRBJ2-7	NA	NA	TRBV4-1	TGCGCCAGCAGCCAAGAAGGGTGGGGGCCAGGGGACGAGCAGTACTTC	CASSQEGWGPGDEQYF